These T cell receptor beta chains were read from a single sample in a study of a mutant IDH1 vaccine in newly diagnosed glioma. Generated by immunoSEQ multiplex PCR, the TCRdb table keeps only in-frame clones and is missing some. In the table there are about 16,000 clones, around four fifths of which are singletons. The sequencing used PBMCs, collected from a glioma patient treated with radiotherapy, temozolomide or both. The source of these receptors is a man aged 35 to 55 with glioma. Each CDR3 is given with its conserved first and last residue. A D gene is named only where the DNA matches it firmly. The size of a clone is reported for some rows only, either as once, few or many, or as a class for expanded clones.

clone size: NA; J gene: TRBJ1-2; D gene: TRBD1; CDR3 length: 13; V gene: TRBV9; CDR3 DNA: TGTGCCAGCAGCAAAACAGGGGGTGGTGGCTACACCTTC; CDR3 protein: CASSKTGGGGYTF
clone size: NA; J gene: TRBJ1-2; D gene: TRBD1; CDR3 length: 17; V gene: TRBV27; CDR3 DNA: TGTGCCAGCAGTTTAGTGGGACAGGGGAGGGCTTCGGATGGCTACACCTTC; CDR3 protein: CASSLVGQGRASDGYTF
clone size: NA; J gene: TRBJ1-4; D gene: NA; CDR3 length: 14; V gene: TRBV19; CDR3 DNA: TGTGCCAGTAGTATTCTCGCCACGGGAGAAAAACTGTTTTTT; CDR3 protein: CASSILATGEKLFF
clone size: NA; J gene: TRBJ2-5; D gene: NA; CDR3 length: 13; V gene: TRBV6-6; CDR3 DNA: TGTGCCAGCACCCAAGGGTGGGGAGAGACCCAGTACTTC; CDR3 protein: CASTQGWGETQYF
clone size: NA; J gene: TRBJ1-6; D gene: NA; CDR3 length: 14; V gene: TRBV6-5; CDR3 DNA: TGTGCCAGCAGTTACCGTGGTGGAAATTCACCCCTCCACTTT; CDR3 protein: CASSYRGGNSPLHF
clone size: NA; J gene: TRBJ1-1; D gene: NA; CDR3 length: 15; V gene: TRBV5-6; CDR3 DNA: TGTGCCAGCAGCTCGTTGACAGCTATGAACACTGAAGCTTTCTTT; CDR3 protein: CASSSLTAMNTEAFF
clone size: NA; J gene: TRBJ2-5; D gene: NA; CDR3 length: 17; V gene: TRBV7-2; CDR3 DNA: TGTGCCAGCAGCTTAGAGGGCAGGGTTAGCTTCCAAGAGACCCAGTACTTC; CDR3 protein: CASSLEGRVSFQETQYF
clone size: NA; J gene: TRBJ1-1; D gene: NA; CDR3 length: 13; V gene: TRBV6-5; CDR3 DNA: TGTGCCAGCAGTCCACGGGGATACACTGAAGCTTTCTTT; CDR3 protein: CASSPRGYTEAFF
clone size: NA; J gene: TRBJ1-6; D gene: NA; CDR3 length: 16; V gene: TRBV18; CDR3 DNA: TGTGCCAGCTCACCACTAGTGGGGACCGATAATTCACCCCTCCACTTT; CDR3 protein: CASSPLVGTDNSPLHF
clone size: NA; J gene: TRBJ2-2; D gene: NA; CDR3 length: 18; V gene: TRBV4-2; CDR3 DNA: TGTGCCAGCAGCCAAGGGGCCGGACACGAGTCGAACACCGGGGAGCTGTTTTTT; CDR3 protein: CASSQGAGHESNTGELFF
clone size: few; J gene: TRBJ1-1; D gene: TRBD1; CDR3 length: 14; V gene: TRBV27; CDR3 DNA: TGTGCCAGCAGTCTAGGGACAGGGGGTACTGAAGCTTTCTTT; CDR3 protein: CASSLGTGGTEAFF
clone size: few; J gene: TRBJ1-4; D gene: NA; CDR3 length: 12; V gene: TRBV19; CDR3 DNA: TGTGCCAGTGGAGGGGTGGTTGGGAAACTGTTTTTT; CDR3 protein: CASGGVVGKLFF
clone size: NA; J gene: TRBJ1-2; D gene: NA; CDR3 length: 14; V gene: TRBV18; CDR3 DNA: TGTGCCAGCTCACCGCTGGGGACGAACTATGGCTACACCTTC; CDR3 protein: CASSPLGTNYGYTF
clone size: medium-sized; J gene: TRBJ2-7; D gene: NA; CDR3 length: 14; V gene: TRBV6-5; CDR3 DNA: TGTGCCAGCAGTTGGGGGGCCCGGTCCTACGAGCAGTACTTC; CDR3 protein: CASSWGARSYEQYF